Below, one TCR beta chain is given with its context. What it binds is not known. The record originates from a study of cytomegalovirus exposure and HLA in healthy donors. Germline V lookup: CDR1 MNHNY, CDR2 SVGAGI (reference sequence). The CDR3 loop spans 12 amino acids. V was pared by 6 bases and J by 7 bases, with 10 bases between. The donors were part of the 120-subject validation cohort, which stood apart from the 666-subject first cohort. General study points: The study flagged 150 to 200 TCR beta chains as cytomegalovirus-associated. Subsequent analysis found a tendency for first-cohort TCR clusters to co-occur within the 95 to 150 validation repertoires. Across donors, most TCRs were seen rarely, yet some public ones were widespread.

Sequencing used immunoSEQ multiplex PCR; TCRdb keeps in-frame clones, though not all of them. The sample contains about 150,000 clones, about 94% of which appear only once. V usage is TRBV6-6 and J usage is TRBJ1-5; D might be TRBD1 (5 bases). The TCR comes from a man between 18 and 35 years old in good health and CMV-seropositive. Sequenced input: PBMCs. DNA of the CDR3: TGTGCCAGCAGCACCGGACACCAGCCCCAGCATTTT. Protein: CASSTGHQPQHF.